The rows below give T cell receptor beta chains drawn from one sample of a study of T cells in tumors after PD-1 blockade. Assay used: immunoSEQ multiplex PCR; TCRdb lists only in-frame clones, some missing. The repertoire holds about 13,000 clones, with roughly 60% as singletons. The sample was tumor tissue, taken before anti-PD-1 treatment. The receptors shown here come from a human donor with cutaneous squamous cell carcinoma. The CDR3 runs from the conserved cysteine through the conserved F or W. Each record gives: clone size, D gene, J gene, V gene, CDR3 DNA, CDR3 protein. A D gene is named only where the DNA matches it firmly. Size tells how often a clone was seen (once, few, many) or the class of an expanded clone, and some rows leave it out.

>.|.|TRBJ1-3|TRBV12-1
TGTACCAACAACGCCCGTACGGACAGTCCCCCTGTCTCTGGAAACACCATATATTTT
CTNNARTDSPPVSGNTIYF
>.|.|TRBJ2-7|TRBV5-4
TGTGCCAGCAGCTTGGCGGGCGATTCCTACGAGCAGTACTTC
CASSLAGDSYEQYF
>.|TRBD1|TRBJ1-1|TRBV29-1
TGCAGCGTTGAAGACATCGAGGGACAGCCGGAAGCTTTCTTT
CSVEDIEGQPEAFF
>.|.|TRBJ1-6|TRBV5-4
TGTGCCAGCAGCTTGGGGGGGGTTTTGAATTCACCCCTCCACTTT
CASSLGGVLNSPLHF
>.|.|TRBJ2-1|TRBV6-5
TGTGCCAGCAGTTACTCGACCCTCGGCTCCTACAATGAGCAGTTCTTC
CASSYSTLGSYNEQFF
>few|.|TRBJ2-5|TRBV10-3
TGTGCCATCGGTACACCCCTCCAAGAGACCCAGTACTTC
CAIGTPLQETQYF
>.|.|TRBJ1-1|TRBV9
TGTGCCAGCAGCGTAGAGGCAAGAGGGAACACTGAAGCTTTCTTT
CASSVEARGNTEAFF
>once|.|TRBJ2-7|TRBV28
TGTGCCACCCAACCGGGGTCAAGTTACGAGCAGTACTTC
CATQPGSSYEQYF
>.|.|TRBJ2-1|TRBV24-1
TGTGCCACCAGCTTGAAGGACCCTTCCTACAATGAGCAGTTCTTC
CATSLKDPSYNEQFF
>.|.|TRBJ1-5|TRBV9
TGTGCCAGCAGCGTAGGGTCCAATCAGCCCCAGCATTTT
CASSVGSNQPQHF
>.|.|TRBJ2-7|TRBV30
TGTGCCTGGAGTGTTTCGGCCTACGAGCAGTACTTC
CAWSVSAYEQYF
>few|.|TRBJ2-2|TRBV28
TGTGCCAGCAGTCCCCACGACACCGGGGAGCTGTTTTTT
CASSPHDTGELFF
>.|.|TRBJ2-7|TRBV7-2
TGTGCCAGCAGCTTAGATGGCTATCTCTACGAGCAGTACTTC
CASSLDGYLYEQYF
>.|TRBD1|TRBJ2-2|TRBV3-1/TRBV3-2
TGTGCCAGCAGCCAAGTCGCATTGACAGGGGCCTACACCGGGGAGCTGTTTTTT
CASSQVALTGAYTGELFF
>medium-sized|.|TRBJ2-7|TRBV2
TGTGCCAGCAGCGAGAGTGGAAGCGAGCAGTACTTC
CASSESGSEQYF
>.|.|TRBJ2-1|TRBV13
TGTGCCAGCAGCAAGATAGGGGGGTCCTACAATGAGCAGTTCTTC
CASSKIGGSYNEQFF
>.|TRBD2|TRBJ2-1|TRBV7-3
TGTGCCAGCAGCCCGAGCGGGAGTCCCTACAATGAGCAGTTCTTC
CASSPSGSPYNEQFF
>.|.|TRBJ2-2|TRBV28
TGTGCCAGCGGAAGGGAAAACATTCGGGGTGGGGAGCTGTTTTTT
CASGRENIRGGELFF
>.|TRBD1|TRBJ2-3|TRBV6-2/TRBV6-3
TGTGCCAGCAGCAGGACAGGGATTGGAGATACGCAGTATTTT
CASSRTGIGDTQYF
>few|TRBD1|TRBJ1-2|TRBV5-6
TGTGCCAGCAGCTTGGCACAGGGGGCCGGTGGCTACACCTTC
CASSLAQGAGGYTF